This T cell receptor beta chain was captured in a study of T cell changes during pregnancy in multiple sclerosis. The CDR3 runs to 16 residues. Trimming removed 4 bases from V and 6 bases from J; junction bases left unmatched: 13. The V gene's germline CDR1 is SQVTM and CDR2 ANQGSEA. The repertoire was sequenced with immunoSEQ multiplex PCR; TCRdb's copy has only in-frame clones and lacks some. The sample has about 80,000 clones; roughly 90% are singletons. This chain links TRBV29-1 with TRBJ2-3, with TRBD2 matching 10 bases. Here the sequenced sample was peripheral blood, taken before pregnancy. The clonotype originates from a female donor with multiple sclerosis, enrolled in a pregnancy study. In DNA, the CDR3 is TGCAGCGTTGGGTGGCCACTAGCGGGGTTGGTCGATACGCAGTATTTT. Translated, it gives CSVGWPLAGLVDTQYF.